One and the same sample provided the 5 T cell receptor beta chains below, sequenced in a study of low-dose radiotherapy and immunotherapy resistance in tumors. Covering alpha and beta chains, TRAV- and TRBV-specific primers were used for the first-strand cDNA. TCRs underwent roughly 19 PCR cycles of amplification with a constant-region primer and V-primer adapter. TCRdb independently ran MiXCR on the reads; one entry per CDR3 protein. The table has over 55,000 distinct CDR3 sequences, 31% seen once. The time point here: before trial treatment. The specimen comprised PBMCs, sampled before treatment. These receptor sequences come from a female donor with ovarian cancer.

Of note for this clonotype: A read error is likely here: a far larger clone is one base away. J is TRBJ2-3 and V is TRBV10-3; D possibly corresponds to TRBD2 (5 bases). The CDR3 runs 15 residues. The germline V gene encodes CDR1 ENHRY and CDR2 SYGVKD. Trimming removed 10 bases at V and 6 bases at J, with 23 bases between. CDR3 nucleotides: TGTGCCAGAAGTTTCCTCTACCCTAGCCCGGATACGCAGTATTTT. Residues: CARSFLYPSPDTQYF.

This clonotype appeared many times. The J gene is TRBJ1-5, the V gene TRBV5-1, with D possibly TRBD1 on 6 matching bases. This CDR3 is 13 amino acids long. V was clipped by 3 bases and J by 10 bases, with 14 bases between them. Germline V gene sequence: CDR1 SGHRS, CDR2 YFSETQ. The CDR3 reads CASSSSPGEPQHF. In DNA, the CDR3 is TGCGCCAGCAGCTCATCCCCAGGGGAACCCCAGCATTTT. The full variable domain, rest sourced from reference TRBV5-1 and TRBJ1-5, is KAGVTQTPRYLIKTRGQQVTLSCSPISGHRSVSWYQQTPGQGLQFLFEYFSETQRNKGNFPGRFSGRQFSNSRSEMNVSTLELGDSALYLCASSSSPGEPQHFGDGTRLSIL.

The chain employs TRBV19 and TRBJ2-7, with D possibly being TRBD1 or TRBD2 (5 bases each). V gave up 0 bases and J gave up 6 bases, with 9 bases separating them. The length of the CDR3 is 13 residues. Germline CDR1 reads LNHDA; CDR2 reads SQIVND (reference sequence). CDR3 residues: CASSIEGVGEQYF. In nucleotides, the CDR3 is TGTGCCAGTAGTATAGAGGGGGTAGGCGAGCAGTACTTC.

There are many counts of this clonotype. V and J are TRBV19 and TRBJ2-3; 10 nucleotides align to TRBD2. Germline V gene lookup returns CDR1 LNHDA and CDR2 SQIVND (reference sequence). The V gene end was trimmed by 1 base and the J gene end by 2 bases; junction bases not matched to a gene: 9. The CDR3 is made up of 18 amino acids. The CDR3 DNA follows: TGTGCCAGTAGTATAGGTCGAGGCCTAGCGGGAGACACAGATACGCAGTATTTT. Translating gives CASSIGRGLAGDTDTQYF. Supplemented by reference TRBV19 and TRBJ2-3, the full variable domain reads DGGITQSPKYLFRKEGQNVTLSCEQNLNHDAMYWYRQDPGQGLRLIYYSQIVNDFQKGDIAEGYSVSREKKESFPLTVTSAQKNPTAFYLCASSIGRGLAGDTDTQYFGPGTRLTVL.

In this sample, this clonotype turned up a few times. The DNA for the CDR3 is TGTGCCAGTCATACGGGGTCCAATCAGCCCCAGCATTTT. Protein: CASHTGSNQPQHF. The chain carries TRBV3-1 and TRBJ1-5; D gene ambiguous. Germline CDR1 LGHDT, CDR2 YNNKEL (reference sequence). The CDR3 is made up of 13 amino acids. V lost 9 bases, J lost 3 bases, and 12 bases lay in between.